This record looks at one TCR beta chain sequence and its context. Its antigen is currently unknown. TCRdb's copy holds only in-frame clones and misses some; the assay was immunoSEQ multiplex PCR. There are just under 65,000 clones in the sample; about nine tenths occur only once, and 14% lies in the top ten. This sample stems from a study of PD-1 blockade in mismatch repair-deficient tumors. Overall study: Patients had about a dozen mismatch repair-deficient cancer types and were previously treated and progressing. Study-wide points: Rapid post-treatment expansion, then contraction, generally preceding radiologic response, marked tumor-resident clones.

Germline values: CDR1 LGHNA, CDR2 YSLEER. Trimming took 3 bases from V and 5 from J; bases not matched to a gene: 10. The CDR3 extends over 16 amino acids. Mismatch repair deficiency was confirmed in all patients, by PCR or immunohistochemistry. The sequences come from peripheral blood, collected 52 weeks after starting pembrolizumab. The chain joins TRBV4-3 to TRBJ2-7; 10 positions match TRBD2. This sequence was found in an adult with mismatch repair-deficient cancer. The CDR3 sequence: CASSQGPSGSSNEQYF. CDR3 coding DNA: TGCGCCAGCAGCCAGGGCCCTAGCGGGAGTTCTAACGAGCAGTACTTC.